Listed below are T cell receptor beta chains from one sample, sequenced in a study of identical twins. TCRdb itself ran the 5' RACE reads through MiXCR, one entry per CDR3 protein. The sample has approximately 630,000 distinct CDR3 sequences, around 7.4% seen once. These data were also reused for a study on yellow fever vaccine responses in identical twins.

The sample taken for sequencing was PBMCs. These receptors were collected from a woman under 30 in good health. CDR3s include the opening cysteine and the closing phenylalanine or tryptophan. The D gene is left open where the match is weak. Size values are once, few and many counts, or a class for expanded clones, and some rows have none.

j_call d_call v_call clone_size cdr3_nt cdr3_aa
TRBJ2-1 NA TRBV10-1 many TGCGCCAGCAGTGAGTTTCGGGGGGCTTCCTACAATGAGCAGTTCTTC CASSEFRGASYNEQFF
TRBJ1-5 TRBD1 TRBV14 few TGTGCCAGCAGCCAAGATCTTAGGACAGGGCCAAATCAGCCCCAGCATTTT CASSQDLRTGPNQPQHF
TRBJ2-5 TRBD2 TRBV5-1 NA TGCGCCAGCAGCCCGGGGACTAGCGGGAGTTACGAGACCCAGTACTTC CASSPGTSGSYETQYF
TRBJ2-5 NA TRBV6-6 few TGTGCCAGCATGTATGGGGAGACCCAGTACTTC CASMYGETQYF
TRBJ2-5 NA TRBV6-1 few TGTGCCAGCAACCTGGGGGCGATGGGGGCCTTGGGGACCCAGTACTTC CASNLGAMGALGTQYF
TRBJ2-2 TRBD2 TRBV7-8 NA TGTGCCAGCAGCAGGCGGGGGGGCAACACCGGGGAGCTGTTTTTT CASSRRGGNTGELFF
TRBJ2-4 TRBD1 TRBV7-2 NA TGTGCCAGCAGTAGACAGGGATGGGACATTCAGTACTTC CASSRQGWDIQYF
TRBJ1-1 TRBD1 TRBV20-1 NA TGCAGTGCTACGATTAGGACAGGGCAAGAGAAAGCTTTCTTT CSATIRTGQEKAFF
TRBJ2-5 TRBD1 TRBV28 many TGTGCCAGCAGTTCCCCGACAGGGTTTAGAGTGTACTTC CASSSPTGFRVYF
TRBJ2-5 NA TRBV7-2 NA TGTGCCAGCAGCTATAAGGACCTGGAAGGGACCCAGTACTTC CASSYKDLEGTQYF
TRBJ1-2 TRBD1 TRBV20-1 many TGCAGTGGCCCTGACAGGGACCTGGTTGATGGCTACACCTTC CSGPDRDLVDGYTF
TRBJ1-1 NA TRBV20-1 few TGCAGTGCTATTGGCTGGGCGAACACTGAAGCTTTCTTT CSAIGWANTEAFF
TRBJ2-3 NA TRBV5-5 few TGTGCCAGCAGCTTTTTATCCGGAAAATCTGTCACAGATACGCAGTATTTT CASSFLSGKSVTDTQYF
TRBJ1-2 NA TRBV15 many TGTGCCACCAGCAGCCTCAGAAAAGCCCCTAACTATGGCTACACCTTC CATSSLRKAPNYGYTF
TRBJ1-6 NA TRBV4-1 NA TGCGCCAGCAGCTCCCCAGCAGGGTTCAATTCACCCCTCCACTTT CASSSPAGFNSPLHF
TRBJ2-7 TRBD2 TRBV12-3/TRBV12-4 many TGTGCCAGCAGTTTAACTAGCGGGAGCGAGCAGTACTTC CASSLTSGSEQYF
TRBJ1-6 NA TRBV20-1 few TGCAGTGCTAGGTTCCAGGGTAATTCACCCCTCCACTTT CSARFQGNSPLHF
TRBJ1-1 TRBD1 TRBV9 NA TGTGCCAGCAGCGTAGGCTGGGACAGGGGGTTTACTGAAGCTTTCTTT CASSVGWDRGFTEAFF
TRBJ1-3 NA TRBV18 NA TGTGCCAGCTTCCTACAGGGTGCCTCTGGAAACACCATATATTTT CASFLQGASGNTIYF
TRBJ2-5 NA TRBV5-1 NA TGCGCCAGCAGCCGGGACCACCAAGAGACCCAGTACTTC CASSRDHQETQYF
TRBJ2-1 TRBD2 TRBV7-9 few TGTGCCAGCAGCTTAGGGGAGACTAGCGGGAGTTTGGATGAGCAGTTCTTC CASSLGETSGSLDEQFF
TRBJ2-6 NA TRBV5-1 NA TGCGCCAGCAGCTTGGTCCTCGGTGGGGCCAACGTCCTGACTTTC CASSLVLGGANVLTF
TRBJ2-2 TRBD1 TRBV18 NA TGTGCCAGCTTATTGGACAGGAACGCCGGGGAGCTGTTTTTT CASLLDRNAGELFF
TRBJ1-6 NA TRBV2 few TGTGCCAGCAGTCGTGATAATTCACCCCTCCACTTT CASSRDNSPLHF
TRBJ2-3 NA TRBV11-2 NA TGTGCCAGCGGATCCGCGGGACAAGGAGCAGATACGCAGTATTTT CASGSAGQGADTQYF
TRBJ2-5 TRBD2 TRBV2 NA TGTGCCATCCTGAGGTGTGGGACTAGCGGCGTAGAGACCCAGTACTTC CAILRCGTSGVETQYF
TRBJ2-1 NA TRBV29-1 NA TGCAGCGCCGACGATGGGTATACGAGCTCCTACAATGAGCAGTTCTTC CSADDGYTSSYNEQFF
TRBJ2-1 NA TRBV12-3/TRBV12-4 NA TGTGCCAGCGGCCCCCAAGCGATAAGGTACAATGAGCAGTTCTTC CASGPQAIRYNEQFF
TRBJ2-1 TRBD2 TRBV10-3 few TGTGCCATCAATTTCCCTACTAGCGGGGGGGAAAATGAGCAGTTCTTC CAINFPTSGGENEQFF
TRBJ1-5 TRBD1 TRBV3-1 NA TGTGCCAGCAGCGCACAGGGGGCCCAGCCCCAGCATTTT CASSAQGAQPQHF
TRBJ2-7 NA TRBV25-1 many TGTGCCAGCAGTCGCACAAACTACGAGCAGTACTTC CASSRTNYEQYF
TRBJ1-1 NA TRBV5-6 few TGTGCCAGCAGCTCTCTCGGGGGGGTCGCTTTCTTT CASSSLGGVAFF
TRBJ2-2 TRBD1 TRBV5-1 many TGCGCCAGCAGCCCGGGACAGGGAATTAACACCGGGGAGCTGTTTTTT CASSPGQGINTGELFF
TRBJ1-6 TRBD1 TRBV5-5 few TGTGCCAGCAGCCGGGCCAGGGGGGGATGGGATTCACCCCTCCACTTT CASSRARGGWDSPLHF
TRBJ1-1 NA TRBV12-3/TRBV12-4 many TGTGCCATCTCCGGGACCCCCTTGAAGGACACTGAAGCTTTCTTT CAISGTPLKDTEAFF
TRBJ2-3 NA TRBV7-9 NA TGTGCCAGCAGCTTCGCTAACAGGAACTATCCTACGCAGTATTTT CASSFANRNYPTQYF
TRBJ1-6 NA TRBV12-3/TRBV12-4 many TGTGCCAGCGGATGGGAGAATTCACCCCTCCACTTT CASGWENSPLHF
TRBJ2-6 NA TRBV20-1 many TGCAGTGCTAGAACCCGGACAGTCTCCTCTGGGGCCAACGTCCTGACTTTC CSARTRTVSSGANVLTF
TRBJ2-7 TRBD2 TRBV20-1 few TGCAGTGCTAGAGATGAACTAGCGGGAGAACACGAGCAGTACTTC CSARDELAGEHEQYF
TRBJ2-5 NA TRBV4-1 many TGCGCCAGCAGCAAGGGGACATTTATCAGGATGGAGACCCAGTACTTC CASSKGTFIRMETQYF
TRBJ2-1 NA TRBV21-1 NA TGTGCCAGCAGCAAGGGACTAGCGGGGGGCCGTCCAAGCTACAATGAGCAGTTCTTC CASSKGLAGGRPSYNEQFF
TRBJ2-2 TRBD2 TRBV5-1 NA TGCGCCAGCAGCCCGGGGACTAGCGGGAGAAATACCGGGGAGCTGTTTTTT CASSPGTSGRNTGELFF
TRBJ2-2 NA TRBV28 few TGTGCCAGCAGTTTATTCCCAGGGACGAACACCGGGGAGCTGTTTTTT CASSLFPGTNTGELFF
TRBJ2-3 TRBD2 TRBV12-3/TRBV12-4 few TGTGCCAGCAGTCAGATAGCGGGGACGGGGGATACGCAGTATTTT CASSQIAGTGDTQYF
TRBJ1-1 TRBD1 TRBV27 NA TGTGCCAGCAGTTTGGGACAGGAGGCGAACACTGAAGCTTTCTTT CASSLGQEANTEAFF
TRBJ1-6 NA TRBV3-1 NA TGTGCCAGCAGCCAAGATCGGTTTGGAAAGAGCTCCTATAATTCACCCCTCCACTTT CASSQDRFGKSSYNSPLHF
TRBJ1-1 TRBD1 TRBV7-9 few TGTGCCAGCAGCTTTCGGACAGGGGGAAAGAACACTGAAGCTTTCTTT CASSFRTGGKNTEAFF
TRBJ1-1 NA TRBV2 few TGTGCCAGCAGTGAAAACTTGAGGGGCACTGAAGCTTTCTTT CASSENLRGTEAFF
TRBJ2-7 NA TRBV5-1 NA TGCGCCAGCAGCTTGGGCGGGGTGCCCTACGAGCAGTACTTC CASSLGGVPYEQYF
TRBJ2-5 TRBD2 TRBV5-1 NA TGCGCCAGCAGCCCTAGCGGCCAGACCCAAGAGACCCAGTACTTC CASSPSGQTQETQYF
TRBJ2-5 NA TRBV9 few TGTGCCAGCAGCGTAGGGACAGTAAAAGAGACCCAGTACTTC CASSVGTVKETQYF
TRBJ2-3 NA TRBV4-1 few TGCGCCAGCAGCCAACTGTTTATCGGGGCTACAGATACGCAGTATTTT CASSQLFIGATDTQYF